These 10 T cell receptor beta chains originate from one sample sequenced in a study of T cells in Graves' hyperthyroidism and ophthalmopathy. It was RNA transcripts that yielded the amplified TCR beta CDR3 regions. An initial round of RT-PCR targeting the TCR CDR3 relied on the HTBI primer set. TCRdb independently ran MiXCR on the multiplex PCR reads; one entry per CDR3 protein. The table has around 300,000 distinct CDR3 sequences, less than 30% seen once. Sequencing was carried out using blood. These receptors originate from a man aged 35 to 55 with Graves' hyperthyroidism that later progressed to Graves' ophthalmopathy.

This clonotype appeared many times. The chain links TRBV20-1 to TRBJ2-4; 11 positions agree with TRBD2. The CDR3 covers 15 residues. V shed 5 bases and J 6 bases; nucleotides not matched to a gene: 9. CDR1 is DFQATT and CDR2 is SNEGSKA in the germline V gene (reference sequence). CDR3 coding DNA: TGCAGTGCTCCACTACTAGCGGGAGAGGTAAACATTCAGTACTTC. Translation gives CSAPLLAGEVNIQYF.

This clonotype was recorded at least ten times. The V gene is TRBV6-1, the J gene TRBJ2-5; D unclear. There are 15 residues in the CDR3. Trimming cost V 10 bases and J 1 base, with 19 bases left between them. CDR1 is MNHNS and CDR2 is SASEGT in the germline V gene. Here the CDR3 reads CATRIRLAGQETQYF. CDR3 nucleotide sequence: TGTGCCACCCGTATCAGATTGGCCGGCCAAGAGACCCAGTACTTC.

V and J are TRBV6-1 and TRBJ2-7; a weak D match, TRBD1 (7 bases). Per germline, CDR1 MNHNS and CDR2 SASEGT. V lost 0 bases to trimming and J lost 4 bases, with 13 bases between them. The CDR3 is 15 amino acids. As DNA, the CDR3 is TGTGCCAGCAGTGAAGCGGGGGGACAGATATACGAGCAGTACTTC. Encoded protein: CASSEAGGQIYEQYF.

This clonotype was counted at least ten times. The chain uses TRBV3-1 and TRBJ2-2; a possible D gene is TRBD1 (5 bases). Trimming took 4 bases from V and 8 from J, leaving 8 bases between them. The CDR3 sequence is 12 residues long. Looked up from germline, CDR1 is LGHDT and CDR2 is YNNKEL (reference sequence). CDR3: CASSRRGGELFF. The CDR3 DNA is TGTGCCAGCAGCCGAAGGGGAGGGGAGCTGTTTTTT.

The chain combines TRBV7-2 with TRBJ2-7; TRBD1 agrees at 9 bases. In germline, CDR1 is SGHTA, CDR2 FQGNSA. V was pared by 1 base and J by 3 bases, with 4 bases of the junction left unmatched. The CDR3 has 15 residues. CDR3: CASSLVTGGGYEQYF. The CDR3 nucleotides read TGTGCCAGCAGCTTAGTGACAGGGGGGGGCTACGAGCAGTACTTC.

This clonotype was observed many times. The rearrangement joins TRBV19 to TRBJ1-6, with 8 bases that match TRBD1. Germline CDR1 and CDR2: LNHDA and SQIVND (reference sequence). The V segment lost 3 bases and the J segment 10 bases; nucleotides outside the gene matches: 8. This CDR3 comprises 15 residues. CDR3 region: CASSMIRTGKSPLHF. CDR3 nucleotides: TGTGCCAGTAGTATGATACGGACAGGGAAGTCACCCCTCCACTTT.

The chain is built from TRBV6-1 and TRBJ2-4; D remains unclear. The CDR3 runs 14 residues. V was clipped by 6 bases and J by 0 bases, with 9 bases between them. CDR1 is MNHNS, CDR2 SASEGT, per germline. The CDR3: CASSSTVAKNIQYF. The CDR3, as DNA: TGTGCCAGCAGCTCCACCGTAGCCAAAAACATTCAGTACTTC.

The genes are TRBV15 and TRBJ2-7; 10 bases are shared with TRBD1. Germline CDR1 is LNHNV and CDR2 is YYDKDF (reference sequence). V shed 3 bases and J 3 bases; nucleotides not matched to a gene: 11. CDR3 length: 17 amino acids. Here the CDR3 reads CATSSMGQRDRGYEQYF. CDR3 in DNA: TGTGCCACCAGCAGCATGGGTCAGAGGGACAGGGGCTACGAGCAGTACTTC.

CDR3 sequence: CASRSFLAGGGSEQYF. The CDR3 nucleotides are TGTGCCAGCCGATCTTTCCTAGCGGGAGGAGGTAGCGAGCAGTACTTC. V gene TRBV11-1 combines with J gene TRBJ2-7, with 11 positions matching TRBD2. The germline V gene encodes CDR1 SGHAT and CDR2 FQDESV (reference sequence). V lost 8 bases to trimming and J lost 6 bases; unmatched junction nucleotides: 15. The CDR3 runs to 16 residues.

This clonotype was observed many times. V usage is TRBV15 and J usage is TRBJ2-5; 8 bases line up with TRBD1. CDR1 is LNHNV and CDR2 is YYDKDF in the germline V gene (reference sequence). V gave up 0 bases and J gave up 9 bases; unmatched junction bases: 9. The CDR3 runs 15 residues. The CDR3: CATSRDQDRDGSQYF. The CDR3 DNA follows: TGTGCCACCAGCAGAGATCAGGACAGGGATGGTTCCCAGTACTTC.